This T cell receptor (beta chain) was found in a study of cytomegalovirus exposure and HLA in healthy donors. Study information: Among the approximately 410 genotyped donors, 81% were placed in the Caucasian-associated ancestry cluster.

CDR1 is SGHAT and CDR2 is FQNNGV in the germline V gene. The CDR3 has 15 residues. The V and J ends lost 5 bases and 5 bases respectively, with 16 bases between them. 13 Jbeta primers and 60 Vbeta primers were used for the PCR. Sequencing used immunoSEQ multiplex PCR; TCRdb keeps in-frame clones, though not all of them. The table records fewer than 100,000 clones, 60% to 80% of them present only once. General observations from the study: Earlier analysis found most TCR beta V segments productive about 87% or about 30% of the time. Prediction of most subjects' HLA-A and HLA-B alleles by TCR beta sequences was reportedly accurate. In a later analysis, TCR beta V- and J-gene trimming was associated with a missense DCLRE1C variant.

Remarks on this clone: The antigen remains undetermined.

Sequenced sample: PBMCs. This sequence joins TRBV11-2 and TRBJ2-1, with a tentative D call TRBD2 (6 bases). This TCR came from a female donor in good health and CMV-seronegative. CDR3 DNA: TGTGCCAGCAGCCTCGAAATAGCGGTAAACAATGAGCAGTTCTTC. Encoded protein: CASSLEIAVNNEQFF.